Below, 27 T cell receptor beta chains from the same sample are listed, as sequenced in a study of response to subunit inactivated influenza vaccine. TCRdb redid the calling of the RT-PCR reads with MiXCR, one entry per CDR3 protein. Of over 750,000 distinct CDR3 sequences listed, around 20% are singletons. This material consisted of PBMCs from blood, taken about 5 days after vaccination. The origin of the receptors is a man between 50 and 59 years old who received an inactivated influenza vaccine.

This clonotype was seen a few times. This chain links TRBV28 with TRBJ2-7; D is perhaps TRBD1 or TRBD2 (5 bases each). The CDR3 totals 14 residues. Between the trimmed V and J ends, which lost 6 bases and 5 bases, there was a span of 17 bases. Germline-derived CDR1 and CDR2 are MDHEN and SYDVKM. In DNA form, the CDR3 reads TGTGCCAGCAGGATAGACAGAGGGATCAACGAGCAGTACTTC. Its translation is CASRIDRGINEQYF.

This clonotype has more than one count but fewer than ten. The gene calls are TRBV6-1 and TRBJ1-6; unclear D gene. Trimming left V 0 bases short and J 9 bases short, with 12 bases between. CDR1 and CDR2 (germline): MNHNS, SASEGT. This CDR3 is built from 15 residues. CDR3 bases: TGTGCCAGCAGTGAAGCTGAGAATATCGTTTCACCCCTCCACTTT. Its protein is CASSEAENIVSPLHF.

This clonotype was counted between two and nine times. The V and J genes are TRBV29-1 and TRBJ2-2; 8 nucleotides align to TRBD1. The germline gives CDR1 SQVTM, CDR2 ANQGSEA. Trimming at V came to 6 bases and at J to 1 base, leaving 4 bases not matched to a gene. The CDR3 is made up of 14 amino acids. The CDR3 loop reads CSVWTGLNTGELFF. The CDR3 nucleotides are TGCAGCGTCTGGACAGGGCTGAACACCGGGGAGCTGTTTTTT.

This clonotype was observed a handful of times. The V gene is TRBV6-2 or TRBV6-3, the J gene TRBJ2-1, with 7 bases that match TRBD2. The germline V gene encodes CDR1 MNHEY and CDR2 SVGEGT. With V trimmed by 2 bases and J by 12 bases, 7 bases remained unmatched. The CDR3 is 13 amino acids. CDR3 DNA: TGTGCCAGCAGTTACGGACTAGTCTGGGTGCAGTTCTTC. Protein: CASSYGLVWVQFF.

This clonotype was counted between two and nine times. The CDR3 loop is CASSYGQYQPQHF. In DNA, the CDR3 is TGTGCCAGCAGTTATGGACAGTATCAGCCCCAGCATTTT. The V gene is TRBV6-6, the J gene TRBJ1-5; D is possibly TRBD1 (6 bases). With 3 bases removed from V and 5 bases from J, the gap between germline ends came to 8 bases. Germline loops: CDR1 MNHNY, CDR2 SVGAGI (reference sequence). This CDR3 has 13 amino acids.

J is TRBJ2-1 and V is TRBV5-1; TRBD1 aligns across 9 bases. This CDR3 is 13 amino acids long. Germline V gene data show CDR1 as SGHRS and CDR2 as YFSETQ. V was clipped by 4 bases and J by 8 bases; unmatched bases: 4. In DNA form, the CDR3 reads TGCGCCAGCAGCATACAGGGGGCATATGAGCAGTTCTTC. It is translated as CASSIQGAYEQFF. The variable domain in full, completed from reference TRBV5-1 and TRBJ2-1, reads KAGVTQTPRYLIKTRGQQVTLSCSPISGHRSVSWYQQTPGQGLQFLFEYFSETQRNKGNFPGRFSGRQFSNSRSEMNVSTLELGDSALYLCASSIQGAYEQFFGPGTRLTVL.

The V and J genes are TRBV5-1 and TRBJ1-1, with unresolved D. Germline CDR1 SGHRS, CDR2 YFSETQ. V was cut by 4 bases and J by 2 bases, with 12 bases left in between. CDR3 length: 14 amino acids. CDR3 region: CASSGSTVNTEAFF. The CDR3 nucleotides are TGCGCCAGCAGCGGTAGTACGGTAAACACTGAAGCTTTCTTT.

This clonotype was observed a handful of times. The V call is TRBV4-2, the J call TRBJ2-2; D not resolved. Germline assignment: CDR1 LGHNA and CDR2 YNFKEQ. This CDR3 is built from 14 residues. The V end was cut by 7 bases, the J end by 1 base, with 10 bases between. The CDR3 protein is CASNRLLNTGELFF. The CDR3 nucleotides are TGTGCCAGCAACCGATTACTGAACACCGGGGAGCTGTTTTTT.

The V and J genes are TRBV5-1 and TRBJ2-7, with 10 bases matching TRBD1. V lost 3 bases, J lost 3 bases, and 9 bases stayed unmatched. The CDR3 consists of 16 residues. Germline V CDR1 and CDR2: SGHRS, YFSETQ. CDR3 sequence: CASSSAGTGALYEQYF. CDR3 nucleotide sequence: TGCGCCAGCAGCTCCGCCGGGACAGGGGCCCTCTACGAGCAGTACTTC.

The chain couples TRBV7-2 to TRBJ2-1; tentatively, D is TRBD1 (5 bases). Trimming left V 5 bases short and J 7 bases short, with 12 bases between. CDR3 length: 13 residues. Germline loops: CDR1 SGHTA, CDR2 FQGNSA. CDR3: CASSPQGLNEQFF. The CDR3 DNA sequence: TGTGCCAGCAGCCCTCAGGGTTTGAATGAGCAGTTCTTC.

The chain joins TRBV7-9 to TRBJ2-7, with D tentatively TRBD1 or TRBD2 (5 bases each). The CDR3 runs to 15 residues. Trimming cost V 1 base and J 5 bases, with 15 bases left between them. Germline-derived CDR1 and CDR2 are SEHNR and FQNEAQ (reference sequence). This CDR3 is CASSLGEGDGDEQYF. The CDR3 DNA sequence: TGTGCCAGCAGCTTAGGAGAAGGGGACGGGGACGAGCAGTACTTC.

This clonotype has just a few counts. V and J are TRBV7-9 and TRBJ2-2; the D is unclear. The CDR3 has 15 amino acids. V lost 6 bases, J lost 4 bases, and 15 bases lay in between. CDR1 SEHNR and CDR2 FQNEAQ come from the germline V gene (reference sequence). The CDR3 sequence is CASRLGTGTTGELFF. The CDR3, as DNA: TGTGCCAGCAGGCTCGGAACTGGAACCACCGGGGAGCTGTTTTTT.

This clonotype was seen ten or more times. The gene calls are TRBV7-3 and TRBJ1-1; possible D gene TRBD1, 5 bases. Trimming took off 5 bases at V and 1 base at J, with 8 bases between the two ends. This CDR3 is 13 amino acids long. Germline V CDR1 and CDR2: SGHTA, FQGTGA. The CDR3 sequence is CASSARGNTEAFF. The CDR3 DNA is TGTGCCAGCAGCGCAAGGGGGAACACTGAAGCTTTCTTT.

This chain uses TRBV20-1 with TRBJ2-3; perhaps TRBD1 as D (5 bases). With 2 bases removed from V and 0 bases from J, the gap between germline ends came to 9 bases. This CDR3 is built from 14 residues. Germline values: CDR1 DFQATT, CDR2 SNEGSKA (reference sequence). CDR3 in DNA: TGCAGTGCTAGAAGCAGGGAAAGCACAGATACGCAGTATTTT. Translating it yields CSARSRESTDTQYF.

The chain carries TRBV12-3 or TRBV12-4 and TRBJ2-3, with D possibly being TRBD2 (6 bases). The CDR3 spans 15 residues. V was trimmed by 2 bases and J by 0 bases, leaving 9 bases between them. CDR3 nucleotides: TGTGCCAGCAGTTTAAGGAGGGATAGCACAGATACGCAGTATTTT. It is translated as CASSLRRDSTDTQYF.

The rearrangement links TRBV11-2 to TRBJ2-7, with D possibly TRBD2 on 5 matching bases. The CDR3 is made up of 13 amino acids. Germline CDR1 is SGHAT and CDR2 is FQNNGV. Deletions cut 5 bases from V and 1 base from J, with 9 bases between. In nucleotides, the CDR3 is TGTGCCAGCAGCGGGAGAAGATCCTACGAGCAGTACTTC. This sequence encodes CASSGRRSYEQYF.

V is TRBV11-2 and J is TRBJ2-7; 11 bases are a match to TRBD2. J lost 2 bases, V lost 5 bases, and 5 bases had no gene match. CDR3 size: 15 residues. Germline V lookup: CDR1 SGHAT, CDR2 FQNNGV. CDR3 residues: CASSATSGGPYEQYF. As DNA, the CDR3 is TGTGCCAGCAGCGCCACTAGCGGGGGACCCTACGAGCAGTACTTC.

This clonotype was seen repeatedly, ten times or more. The rearrangement joins TRBV10-3 to TRBJ2-7; D is possibly TRBD1 or TRBD2 (5 bases each). This CDR3 is built from 14 residues. Trimming stripped 6 bases from V and 3 bases from J, with 15 bases between. Per the germline V gene, CDR1 is ENHRY and CDR2 is SYGVKD. In DNA form, the CDR3 reads TGTGCCATCAGCGGGACCACAGAGAGCTACGAGCAGTACTTC. The encoded protein is CAISGTTESYEQYF.

This chain uses TRBV28 with TRBJ2-5; D possibly corresponds to TRBD2 (5 bases). The CDR3 consists of 17 residues. CDR1 MDHEN and CDR2 SYDVKM come from the germline V gene. Trimming removed 3 bases at V and 2 bases at J, with 19 bases between. CDR3 DNA: TGTGCCAGCAGTTTGATCCTCACAGAGAGGACTCAAGAGACCCAGTACTTC. Translated: CASSLILTERTQETQYF.

This clonotype has only a few counts. CDR3 nucleotide sequence: TGTGCCAGCAGTTACTCGAGGACAGGGACGAATCAGCCCCAGCATTTT. Translation: CASSYSRTGTNQPQHF. This chain connects TRBV6-2 or TRBV6-3 to TRBJ1-5, with 8 bases fitting TRBD1. V lost 0 bases and J lost 4; bases outside the gene matches: 5. CDR1 and CDR2 (germline): MNHEY, SVGEGT. The CDR3 totals 16 residues.

This clonotype was seen more than once but under ten times. The gene calls are TRBV10-3 and TRBJ1-2; D gene ambiguous. Germline V gene lookup returns CDR1 ENHRY and CDR2 SYGVKD. This CDR3 has 12 amino acids. Trimming took 4 bases from V and 4 from J, leaving 7 bases between them. The CDR3 sequence is CAISGSSYGYTF. CDR3 DNA sequence: TGTGCCATCAGTGGGTCCTCCTATGGCTACACCTTC.

CDR3 nucleotide sequence: TGTGCCAGTGCAACTCTAGCGGGACAAGAGACCCAGTACTTC. This codes for CASATLAGQETQYF. The rearrangement joins TRBV28 to TRBJ2-5, with 9 positions matching TRBD2. Germline CDR1 reads MDHEN; CDR2 reads SYDVKM. The length of the CDR3 is 14 residues. With V trimmed by 9 bases and J by 2 bases, 7 bases remained unmatched.

In regard to this clonotype: One junction end disagrees with the germline gene, perhaps due to a read error. The chain is built from TRBV12-3 or TRBV12-4 and TRBJ1-4; no definite D call. The CDR3 has 11 residues. The CDR3 region is CASSLGWRVGF. CDR3 nucleotides: TGTGCCAGCAGTTTAGGGTGGCGGGTTGGGTTT.

V and J are TRBV29-1 and TRBJ1-2; D remains ambiguous. V lost 6 bases and J lost 7, with 15 bases in between. Germline CDR1 and CDR2: SQVTM and ANQGSEA. This CDR3 spans 12 amino acids. The CDR3, as DNA: TGCAGCGTCCCGGGCCTAGGCTCTGGCTACACCTTC. It encodes CSVPGLGSGYTF.

In this sample, this clonotype turned up a few times. The CDR3 loop is CASSQAGTGIHEQYF. The CDR3 DNA reads as TGTGCCAGCAGCCAAGCCGGGACAGGGATACACGAGCAGTACTTC. This sequence joins TRBV4-2 and TRBJ2-7; 9 positions match TRBD1. Unmatched junction bases numbered 6, after V lost 1 base and J lost 5 bases. Germline V lookup: CDR1 LGHNA, CDR2 YNFKEQ. The CDR3 consists of 15 residues.

This clonotype was observed a handful of times. The rearrangement uses TRBV7-2 and TRBJ1-5; D unclear. The CDR3 runs to 14 residues. Per germline, CDR1 SGHTA and CDR2 FQGNSA. Trimming stripped 5 bases from V and 7 bases from J, with 15 bases between. The CDR3 reads CASSPGWGNQPQHF. In nucleotides, the CDR3 is TGTGCCAGCAGCCCCGGGTGGGGAAACCAGCCCCAGCATTTT.

In the case of this clonotype: Germline is not matched at one junction end, which may reflect a read error. The rearrangement uses TRBV7-2 and TRBJ2-1; no reliable D call. This CDR3 is built from 13 residues. Germline V lookup: CDR1 SGHTA, CDR2 FQGNSA. The CDR3 DNA sequence: TGTGCCTGCAGTGATAGCTCCTACAATGAGCAGTTCTTC. This sequence encodes CACSDSSYNEQFF.